This entry features one TCR beta chain sequence. The antigen remains undetermined. Libraries were prepared by immunoSEQ multiplex PCR; TCRdb keeps only in-frame clonotypes and omits some of them. The table lists around 110,000 clones, 88% of them singletons, with over 8.5% in the top ten. This specimen belongs to a study of T cell responses to AZD1222 COVID-19 vaccine. Overall study context: The analysis combined second doses at about 4 or about 12 weeks. Study results and limitations: Just six AZD1222 recipients tested seropositive at baseline. Dominant CD4 TCR responses targeted spike regions 160-218 and 743-854. There were mostly white British donors and more females than males, and clonal diversity was possibly underestimated.

The CDR3 runs to 15 residues. V was shortened by 8 bases and J by 5 bases, with 21 bases between the two germline ends. Germline V gene lookup returns CDR1 SGHTA and CDR2 FQGNSA. The sequence was collected from an adult in good health. The sample here was peripheral blood, taken on day 0 of AZD1222 vaccination. The V and J genes are TRBV7-2 and TRBJ2-5; D might be TRBD1 or TRBD2, each matching 5 bases. The CDR3 spells CASLARVGARETQYF. CDR3 DNA: TGTGCCAGCCTAGCCCGGGTAGGGGCTAGGGAGACCCAGTACTTC. Full variable domain (outside the CDR3, taken from reference TRBV7-2 and TRBJ2-5): GAGVSQSPSNKVTEKGKDVELRCDPISGHTALYWYRQSLGQGLEFLIYFQGNSAPDKSGLPSDRFSAERTGGSVSTLTIQRTQQEDSAVYLCASLARVGARETQYFGPGTRLLVL.